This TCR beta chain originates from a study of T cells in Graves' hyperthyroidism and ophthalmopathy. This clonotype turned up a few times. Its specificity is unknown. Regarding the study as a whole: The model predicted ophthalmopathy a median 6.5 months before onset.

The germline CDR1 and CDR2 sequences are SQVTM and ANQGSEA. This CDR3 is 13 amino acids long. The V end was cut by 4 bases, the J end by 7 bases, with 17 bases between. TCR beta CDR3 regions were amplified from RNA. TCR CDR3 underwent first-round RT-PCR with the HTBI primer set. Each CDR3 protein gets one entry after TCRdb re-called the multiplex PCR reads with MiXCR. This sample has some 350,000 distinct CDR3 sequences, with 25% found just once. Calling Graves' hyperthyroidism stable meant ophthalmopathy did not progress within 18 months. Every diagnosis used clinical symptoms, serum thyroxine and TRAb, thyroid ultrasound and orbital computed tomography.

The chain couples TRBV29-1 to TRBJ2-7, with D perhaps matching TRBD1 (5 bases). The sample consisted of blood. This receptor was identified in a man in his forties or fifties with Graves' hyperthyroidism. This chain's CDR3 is CSVGTGTPGEQYF. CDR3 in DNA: TGCAGCGTTGGTACAGGAACCCCCGGGGAGCAGTACTTC.